This TCR beta chain is from a study of cytotoxic CD8 clonotypes in ibrutinib-treated CLL. Across the study: The samples contained 260,000 or so productive templates on average. They also contained an average of 94,082 productive rearrangements.

As to this clone: What it binds is unknown.

Study-wide results and limits: For progressing versus sustained-remission patients, sampling times were not the same. The study found public clonotypes uncommon, contracting or stable on treatment. Before falling back toward baseline at progression, clonality had risen at the time of ibrutinib response.

Germline CDR1 is MGHDK and CDR2 is SYGVNS. V lost 1 base and J 1 base, leaving 11 bases between the germline ends. The CDR3 is made up of 15 amino acids. Sequenced by immunoSEQ multiplex PCR; TCRdb stores in-frame clones only, minus some. The table shows roughly 150,000 clones, with 88% occurring only once. This sample comprised PBMCs, obtained at disease progression, from a patient treated with ibrutinib. The source is a human donor with chronic lymphocytic leukemia. This chain uses TRBV25-1 with TRBJ2-7, with D possibly TRBD1 on 6 matching bases. CDR3 protein: CASSESGRGSYEQYF. CDR3 nucleotides: TGTGCCAGCAGTGAATCCGGCAGGGGTTCCTACGAGCAGTACTTC.